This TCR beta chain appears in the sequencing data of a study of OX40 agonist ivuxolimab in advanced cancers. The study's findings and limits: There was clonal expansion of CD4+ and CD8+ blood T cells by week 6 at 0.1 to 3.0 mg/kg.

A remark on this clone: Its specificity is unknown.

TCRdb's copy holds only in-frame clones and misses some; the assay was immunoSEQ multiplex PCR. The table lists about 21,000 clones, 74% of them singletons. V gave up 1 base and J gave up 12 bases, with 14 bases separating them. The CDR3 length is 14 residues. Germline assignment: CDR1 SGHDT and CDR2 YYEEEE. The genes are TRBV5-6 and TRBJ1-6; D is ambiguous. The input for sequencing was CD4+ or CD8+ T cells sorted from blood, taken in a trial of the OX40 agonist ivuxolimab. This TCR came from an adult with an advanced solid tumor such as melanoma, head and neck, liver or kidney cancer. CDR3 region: CASSLLDASGPLHF. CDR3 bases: TGTGCCAGCAGCTTGCTAGACGCATCAGGACCCCTCCACTTT.